Each of the 21 T cell receptor beta chains below was sequenced from the same sample in a study of blood T cell repertoires in COVID-19. Generated by immunoSEQ multiplex PCR, the TCRdb table keeps only in-frame clones and is missing some. This sample has 250,000 to 350,000 clones, with almost 90% found just once. The sample comprised PBMCs or T cells enriched from blood (not recorded which). Every receptor here comes from a woman under 30 with acute COVID-19.

The V gene is TRBV19, the J gene TRBJ1-5, with TRBD1 matching over 7 bases. The germline gives CDR1 LNHDA, CDR2 SQIVND (reference sequence). V lost 4 bases and J lost 5; bases outside the gene matches: 8. CDR3 length: 15 residues. CDR3 sequence: CASSRRGPGDQPQHF. The CDR3 DNA sequence: TGTGCCAGTAGTAGGAGGGGGCCAGGGGATCAGCCCCAGCATTTT.

V is TRBV5-1 and J is TRBJ2-3; TRBD1 matches 8 bases. CDR3 length: 16 residues. V was pared by 4 bases and J by 5 bases, with 12 bases of the junction left unmatched. Per the germline V gene, CDR1 is SGHRS and CDR2 is YFSETQ. DNA of the CDR3: TGCGCCAGCAGCCCTGAGACAGGGGCCTTAGGAGATACGCAGTATTTT. This gives the protein CASSPETGALGDTQYF.

The gene calls are TRBV19 and TRBJ2-7; 12 bases line up with TRBD2. Looked up from germline, CDR1 is LNHDA and CDR2 is SQIVND (reference sequence). J was trimmed by 6 bases and V by 0 bases; bases with no gene match: 15. The CDR3 loop spans 19 amino acids. The CDR3 DNA is TGTGCCAGTAGTATAGATCGTGGTCTAGCGGGAGGGCCGCTAACCGAGCAGTACTTC. It codes for CASSIDRGLAGGPLTEQYF. Together with reference TRBV19 and TRBJ2-7, the CDR3 gives the full variable domain: DGGITQSPKYLFRKEGQNVTLSCEQNLNHDAMYWYRQDPGQGLRLIYYSQIVNDFQKGDIAEGYSVSREKKESFPLTVTSAQKNPTAFYLCASSIDRGLAGGPLTEQYFGPGTRLTVT.

The chain is built from TRBV19 and TRBJ1-5, with TRBD1 matching over 9 bases. After removal of 5 bases from V and 3 bases from J, the junction contained 8 bases not matched to a gene. The V gene's germline CDR1 is LNHDA and CDR2 SQIVND (reference sequence). The CDR3 consists of 16 residues. CDR3 amino acids: CASSATGGGNNQPQHF. The CDR3 DNA sequence: TGTGCCAGTAGTGCCACAGGGGGCGGGAACAATCAGCCCCAGCATTTT.

V usage is TRBV11-2 and J usage is TRBJ2-3, with D perhaps matching TRBD2 (5 bases). The germline gives CDR1 SGHAT, CDR2 FQNNGV. CDR3 length: 14 residues. The germline V and J ends were trimmed by 5 bases and 3 bases, with 12 bases remaining between them. The CDR3 is CASSPRVVTDTQYF. The DNA for the CDR3 is TGTGCCAGCAGCCCGAGGGTCGTTACAGATACGCAGTATTTT. Together with reference TRBV11-2 and TRBJ2-3, the CDR3 gives the full variable domain: EAGVAQSPRYKIIEKRQSVAFWCNPISGHATLYWYQQILGQGPKLLIQFQNNGVVDDSQLPKDRFSAERLKGVDSTLKIQPAKLEDSAVYLCASSPRVVTDTQYFGPGTRLTVL.

The chain combines TRBV18 with TRBJ2-2, with 8 nucleotides matching TRBD2. Germline-derived CDR1 and CDR2 are KGHSH and LQKENI. V trimming: 4 bases; J trimming: 0 bases; junction bases outside the gene matches: 16. CDR3 length: 20 residues. CDR3: CASSRYRGGKTNANTGELFF. CDR3 nucleotides: TGTGCCAGCTCACGATACCGGGGGGGGAAGACTAACGCGAACACCGGGGAGCTGTTTTTT. The whole variable domain, filled in from reference TRBV18 and TRBJ2-2, reads NAGVMQNPRHLVRRRGQEARLRCSPMKGHSHVYWYRQLPEEGLKFMVYLQKENIIDESGMPKERFSAEFPKEGPSILRIQQVVRGDSAAYFCASSRYRGGKTNANTGELFFGEGSRLTVL.

The chain has TRBV27 and TRBJ1-5; 10 bases line up with TRBD1. Per the germline V gene, CDR1 is MNHEY and CDR2 is SMNVEV (reference sequence). The CDR3 is 14 amino acids. The J segment lost 7 bases and the V segment lost 7 bases, leaving 7 bases of the junction unmatched. CDR3 amino acids: CASKDRGLSQPQHF. CDR3 nucleotides: TGTGCCAGCAAAGACAGGGGGCTTTCGCAGCCCCAGCATTTT.

The chain has TRBV30 and TRBJ1-2, with D unclear. From germline, CDR1 is GTSNPN and CDR2 SVGIG (reference sequence). The CDR3 consists of 15 residues. V was pared by 1 base and J by 1 base, with 13 bases between. CDR3 bases: TGTGCCTGGAGTGGTCACAGCTTGTTTAACTATGGCTACACCTTC. This gives the protein CAWSGHSLFNYGYTF.

Only one count was recorded for this clone. V gene TRBV12-3 or TRBV12-4 combines with J gene TRBJ1-5; TRBD1 matches 7 bases. The length of the CDR3 is 13 residues. V trimming: 7 bases; J trimming: 5 bases; junction bases outside the gene matches: 5. For the CDR3, the DNA is TGTGCCAGCACCCGGGACAGTTATCAGCCCCAGCATTTT. It yields the protein CASTRDSYQPQHF.

V and J are TRBV27 and TRBJ1-1; the D gene is possibly TRBD1 (5 bases). V was pared by 5 bases and J by 0 bases, with 10 bases between. The length of the CDR3 is 14 residues. Germline V gene data show CDR1 as MNHEY and CDR2 as SMNVEV (reference sequence). The CDR3 sequence is CASSQKTVNTEAFF. CDR3 sequence (DNA): TGTGCCAGCAGTCAGAAGACAGTGAACACTGAAGCTTTCTTT.

The V gene is TRBV7-3, the J gene TRBJ2-1; 12 bases line up with TRBD2. There are 15 residues in the CDR3. V lost 5 bases and J lost 2; bases outside the gene matches: 1. CDR1 SGHTA and CDR2 FQGTGA come from the germline V gene. CDR3 amino acids: CASSLAGGAYNEQFF. For the CDR3, the DNA is TGTGCCAGCAGCCTAGCGGGAGGGGCCTACAATGAGCAGTTCTTC.

The rearrangement uses TRBV6-4 and TRBJ1-1; D is perhaps TRBD1 (5 bases). V lost 2 bases and J 10 bases, leaving 14 bases between the germline ends. Germline CDR1 and CDR2: MRHNA and SNTAGT. The CDR3 has 13 amino acids. The CDR3 region is CASSDRGGKGAFF. CDR3 nucleotides: TGTGCCAGCAGTGACCGGGGGGGTAAAGGAGCTTTCTTT.

The chain employs TRBV28 and TRBJ2-1, with unresolved D. This CDR3 has 16 residues. The V gene lost 8 bases and the J gene lost 4 bases, with 21 bases spanning the gap. Germline-derived CDR1 and CDR2 are MDHEN and SYDVKM. Written as DNA, the CDR3 is TGTGCCAGCCTCGACTGGCCCATCCCCTCTTACAATGAGCAGTTCTTC. This encodes CASLDWPIPSYNEQFF.

The chain carries TRBV5-1 and TRBJ2-3, with 7 bases fitting TRBD2. The length of the CDR3 is 13 residues. Germline CDR1 is SGHRS and CDR2 is YFSETQ. The trim removed 9 bases at V and 0 bases at J, leaving 4 bases unmatched. The DNA of the CDR3 is TGCGCCACCTCAGCGGGGAGCACAGATACGCAGTATTTT. As protein: CATSAGSTDTQYF.

This clone was observed once. This sequence joins TRBV2 and TRBJ2-7; possible D gene TRBD1, 5 bases. V lost 2 bases, J lost 3 bases, and 11 bases lay in between. This CDR3 is built from 14 residues. The V gene's germline CDR1 is SNHLY and CDR2 FYNNEI. This CDR3 is CASSERQSFYEQYF. CDR3 DNA sequence: TGTGCCAGCAGTGAACGACAGTCTTTCTACGAGCAGTACTTC.

The J gene is TRBJ2-3, the V gene TRBV6-5; TRBD1 agrees at 9 bases. This CDR3 is 13 amino acids long. CDR1 and CDR2 from the germline V gene are MNHEY and SVGAGI. The V and J ends lost 7 bases and 4 bases, in that order; junction bases with no gene match: 3. The CDR3 protein is CASMGQGSDTQYF. The CDR3 nucleotides are TGTGCCAGCATGGGACAGGGATCAGATACGCAGTATTTT.

This clone turned up a few times. The chain joins TRBV7-2 to TRBJ2-1, with a tentative D call TRBD2 (7 bases). The CDR3 totals 13 residues. Germline V gives CDR1 SGHTA, CDR2 FQGNSA. Trimming took 1 base from V and 15 from J, leaving 16 bases between them. CDR3 nucleotide sequence: TGTGCCAGCAGCTTAGGGGACGGGCGGGGGCGGTTCTTC. The encoded protein is CASSLGDGRGRFF.

V and J are TRBV28 and TRBJ2-7, with D perhaps matching TRBD2 (6 bases). CDR1 MDHEN and CDR2 SYDVKM come from the germline V gene. The CDR3 is made up of 12 amino acids. The V end was cut by 8 bases, the J end by 4 bases, with 12 bases between. The DNA of the CDR3 is TGTGCCAGCCGGGACGGGACTTACGAGCAGTACTTC. This codes for CASRDGTYEQYF.

CDR3 coding DNA: TGCGCCAGCAGCTATACAGGGTCTGAAGCTTTCTTT. Encoded protein: CASSYTGSEAFF. V gene TRBV5-1 combines with J gene TRBJ1-1, with D maybe TRBD1 (6 bases). Trimming pared 3 bases from V and 6 bases from J, leaving 9 bases between. Germline V lookup: CDR1 SGHRS, CDR2 YFSETQ. The CDR3 runs 12 residues.

The rearrangement links TRBV11-3 to TRBJ1-1; a weak D match, TRBD1 (6 bases). The CDR3 has 14 residues. The ends were cut back, 5 bases at V and 4 bases at J, with 14 bases in the middle. CDR1 SGHNT and CDR2 YENEEA come from the germline V gene. The CDR3 here is CASSQSQGSTEAFF. The CDR3 DNA follows: TGTGCCAGCAGCCAATCTCAGGGGAGCACTGAAGCTTTCTTT.

This clone has just one count. The same CDR3 also results from other DNA sequences found in this sample. The chain joins TRBV28 to TRBJ1-2, with 10 bases that match TRBD1. There are 14 residues in the CDR3. The germline gives CDR1 MDHEN, CDR2 SYDVKM. The ends lost 6 bases at V and 2 bases at J; junction bases unmatched: 3. The CDR3 loop is CASSTGQGNYGYTF. The CDR3 DNA sequence: TGTGCCAGCAGCACGGGACAGGGGAACTATGGCTACACCTTC.